This T cell receptor beta chain was profiled in a study of patients and donors after allogeneic stem cell transplantation. Trimming removed 4 bases at V and 8 bases at J, with 15 bases between. There are 14 residues in the CDR3. Germline values: CDR1 SGDLS, CDR2 YYNGEE. MiXCR was run by TCRdb on the RT-PCR reads, yielding one entry per CDR3 protein. The sample consists of 400,000 to 450,000 distinct CDR3 sequences, roughly 16% of them appearing once. Ten or more counts support this clonotype. The chain couples TRBV9 to TRBJ1-4, with D maybe TRBD1 (6 bases). The sequence was collected from a human donor who was either an allogeneic HSCT recipient or a stem cell or donor lymphocyte infusion donor (not recorded which). It is not recorded whose cells these are; they may come from a transplant donor. Material for sequencing was blood, either unsorted or a sorted T cell fraction (not recorded which). CDR3 region: CASSQRGAGEKLFF. CDR3 DNA sequence: TGTGCCAGCAGCCAAAGGGGGGCAGGAGAAAAACTGTTTTTT.